The 22 T cell receptor beta chains below come from one sample, sequenced in a study of CD4 T cell repertoires in COVID-19. The data were produced by immunoSEQ multiplex PCR, yet TCRdb's version contains in-frame clones alone and is incomplete. The table includes some 24,000 clones, 93% detected once. Sequencing was done directly on freshly isolated, uncultured memory T cells. Material: circulating follicular helper CD4+ T cells (cTfh) from blood, obtained before the COVID-19 pandemic. All receptors come from a human donor who had COVID-19.

The chain recombines TRBV16 with TRBJ2-1, with 7 bases that match TRBD1. This CDR3 region has 14 residues. Germline-derived CDR1 and CDR2 are KGHSY and FQNENV. After removal of 5 bases from V and 2 bases from J, the junction contained 3 bases not matched to a gene. DNA of the CDR3: TGTGCCAGCAGCACGAGGGGGCCCTACAATGAGCAGTTCTTC. This codes for CASSTRGPYNEQFF.

The CDR3 sequence: CASSSGQGGNTIYF. The CDR3 bases are TGTGCCAGCAGCTCCGGACAGGGAGGAAACACCATATATTTT. V usage is TRBV7-2 and J usage is TRBJ1-3; 8 nucleotides match TRBD1. Per the germline V gene, CDR1 is SGHTA and CDR2 is FQGNSA. With 4 bases clipped from V and 4 bases from J, the junction kept 3 bases outside the gene matches. The CDR3 is 14 amino acids.

J is TRBJ2-5 and V is TRBV5-1; 7 positions match TRBD2. This CDR3 has 17 residues. CDR1 and CDR2 (germline): SGHRS, YFSETQ. V was pared by 2 bases and J by 0 bases, with 10 bases of the junction left unmatched. For the CDR3, the DNA is TGCGCCAGCAGCTTAGGACTGGGCGGGAGAAACCAAGAGACCCAGTACTTC. Protein sequence: CASSLGLGGRNQETQYF.

V is TRBV2 and J is TRBJ2-1; 10 bases agree with TRBD2. The V gene's germline CDR1 is SNHLY and CDR2 FYNNEI. This CDR3 is built from 15 residues. Unmatched junction bases numbered 4, after V lost 3 bases and J lost 5 bases. CDR3 sequence reads: CASSESGRDNNEQFF. The CDR3, as DNA: TGTGCCAGCAGTGAGAGCGGGAGGGATAACAATGAGCAGTTCTTC.

The V gene is TRBV5-6, the J gene TRBJ1-2; D uncertain. Germline CDR1 reads SGHDT; CDR2 reads YYEEEE. The V and J ends lost 0 bases and 2 bases respectively, with 17 bases between them. The CDR3 runs 17 residues. CDR3 DNA: TGTGCCAGCAGCTTGGAGGGTAGCGGCTCCCTGAACTATGGCTACACCTTC. It specifies CASSLEGSGSLNYGYTF. The full variable domain, completed using reference TRBV5-6 and TRBJ1-2, is DAGVTQSPTHLIKTRGQQVTLRCSPKSGHDTVSWYQQALGQGPQFIFQYYEEEERQRGNFPDRFSGHQFPNYSSELNVNALLLGDSALYLCASSLEGSGSLNYGYTFGSGTRLTVV.

J is TRBJ2-5 and V is TRBV14; 7 bases match TRBD2. The CDR3 length is 13 residues. With 4 bases clipped from V and 3 bases from J, the junction kept 2 bases outside the gene matches. Germline assignment: CDR1 SGHDN and CDR2 FVKESK. Here the CDR3 reads CASSPSGKETQYF. In DNA, the CDR3 is TGTGCCAGCAGCCCTAGCGGAAAAGAGACCCAGTACTTC.

V gene TRBV6-1 combines with J gene TRBJ1-2; TRBD1 matches at 8 bases. J was trimmed by 0 bases and V by 6 bases; bases with no gene match: 3. Germline CDR1 and CDR2: MNHNS and SASEGT. The CDR3 covers 14 residues. The CDR3 loop is CASSDRGTNYGYTF. CDR3 DNA sequence: TGTGCCAGCAGCGACAGGGGAACTAACTATGGCTACACCTTC.

CDR3 region: CASSHRQGGQPQHF. The CDR3 coding sequence is TGTGCCAGCAGCCACCGACAGGGGGGACAGCCCCAGCATTTT. The chain uses TRBV5-8 and TRBJ1-5, with 9 bases aligning to TRBD1. J lost 7 bases, V lost 4 bases, and 6 bases had no gene match. CDR1 is SGHTS and CDR2 is YDEGEE in the germline V gene. CDR3 size: 14 residues. Complete variable domain (other parts from reference TRBV5-8 and TRBJ1-5): EAGVTQSPTHLIKTRGQQATLRCSPISGHTSVYWYQQALGLGLQFLLWYDEGEERNRGNFPPRFSGRQFPNYSSELNVNALELEDSALYLCASSHRQGGQPQHFGDGTRLSIL.

This chain uses TRBV27 with TRBJ1-2; TRBD1 is a possible D gene (6 bases). CDR3 length: 14 amino acids. Germline assignment: CDR1 MNHEY and CDR2 SMNVEV (reference sequence). Trimming shortened V by 6 bases and J by 0 bases, and 11 bases separated the two germline ends. The CDR3 reads CASRQGDANYGYTF. CDR3 DNA: TGTGCCAGCAGACAGGGCGATGCTAACTATGGCTACACCTTC.

The J gene is TRBJ2-3, the V gene TRBV9; 14 positions match TRBD2. The J segment lost 3 bases and the V segment lost 3 bases, leaving 9 bases of the junction unmatched. This CDR3 is built from 18 residues. In germline, CDR1 is SGDLS, CDR2 YYNGEE. CDR3 DNA: TGTGCCAGCAGCGCCGGGACTAGCGGGAGCACGGGGACAGATACGCAGTATTTT. This gives the protein CASSAGTSGSTGTDTQYF.

This chain uses TRBV19 with TRBJ1-5; D call uncertain. The CDR3 covers 15 residues. Germline CDR1 reads LNHDA; CDR2 reads SQIVND (reference sequence). V was shortened by 6 bases and J by 0 bases, with 12 bases between the two germline ends. For the CDR3, the DNA is TGTGCCAGTAGCCGGGAGGGCTATAGCAATCAGCCCCAGCATTTT. This gives the protein CASSREGYSNQPQHF.

As DNA, the CDR3 is TGTGCCAGCAGTGACTGGGTGCTGGGACAGGTCTACGAGCAGTACTTC. This gives the protein CASSDWVLGQVYEQYF. The chain carries TRBV28 and TRBJ2-7, with 8 bases aligning to TRBD1. There are 16 residues in the CDR3. Germline CDR1 and CDR2: MDHEN and SYDVKM. With 5 bases clipped from V and 3 bases from J, the junction kept 12 bases outside the gene matches.

The gene calls are TRBV28 and TRBJ1-2, with TRBD1 identical over 9 bases. J lost 4 bases, V lost 3 bases, and 6 bases had no gene match. The CDR3 has 15 amino acids. The germline CDR1 and CDR2 sequences are MDHEN and SYDVKM. Written as DNA, the CDR3 is TGTGCCAGCAGTTTCCCGACAGGGGGAGGCTATGGCTACACCTTC. Residues: CASSFPTGGGYGYTF.

In this sample, this clone turned up once. V gene TRBV28 combines with J gene TRBJ2-1, with TRBD1 as a possible D gene (5 bases). Trimming left V 1 base short and J 7 bases short, with 14 bases between. Germline V lookup: CDR1 MDHEN, CDR2 SYDVKM. This CDR3 is built from 15 residues. The CDR3 loop reads CASSLLAGNRNEQFF. In DNA, the CDR3 is TGTGCCAGCAGTTTATTGGCAGGGAACCGAAATGAGCAGTTCTTC.

The chain combines TRBV6-5 with TRBJ1-2; D is ambiguous. This CDR3 has 13 residues. In germline, CDR1 is MNHEY, CDR2 SVGAGI. Trimming shortened V by 2 bases and J by 3 bases, and 7 bases separated the two germline ends. The CDR3 region is CASSYTPDYGYTF. CDR3 nucleotide sequence: TGTGCCAGCAGTTACACCCCGGACTATGGCTACACCTTC.

For this clone: Other DNA sequences of this sample code for an identical CDR3. V usage is TRBV18 and J usage is TRBJ2-3; D is possibly TRBD2 (5 bases). The ends were cut back, 3 bases at V and 4 bases at J, with 11 bases in the middle. Germline lookup yields CDR1 KGHSH and CDR2 LQKENI. The CDR3 is 14 residues long. In DNA form, the CDR3 reads TGTGCCAGCTCACCTCCGGCGGGCGCAGATACGCAGTATTTT. Protein product: CASSPPAGADTQYF.

The chain recombines TRBV2 with TRBJ2-5; 13 bases map to TRBD2. The CDR3 spans 14 residues. Germline V gene sequence: CDR1 SNHLY, CDR2 FYNNEI. The junction had 4 bases not matched to a gene; V was cut back by 10 bases and J by 2 bases. CDR3 residues: CATRTSGGQETQYF. The CDR3 DNA reads as TGTGCCACCCGGACTAGCGGGGGACAAGAGACCCAGTACTTC.

The rearrangement links TRBV4-2 to TRBJ2-7; TRBD2 might be the D (6 bases). CDR1 is LGHNA and CDR2 is YNFKEQ in the germline V gene. V lost 0 bases and J 2 bases, leaving 14 bases between the germline ends. CDR3 length equals 16 residues. The CDR3: CASSQEGAGLPYEQYF. For the CDR3, the DNA is TGTGCCAGCAGCCAAGAGGGAGCGGGCCTACCCTACGAGCAGTACTTC.

The genes are TRBV28 and TRBJ2-7, with D hard to call. V lost 5 bases and J lost 5, with 7 bases in between. The CDR3 is made up of 11 amino acids. The germline CDR1 and CDR2 sequences are MDHEN and SYDVKM. DNA for the CDR3: TGTGCCAGCAGTCCGTCTCACGAGCAGTACTTC. This translates into CASSPSHEQYF.

The chain has TRBV19 and TRBJ1-4; D unresolved. The length of the CDR3 is 13 residues. Germline CDR1 and CDR2: LNHDA and SQIVND (reference sequence). CDR3 residues: CPRPPRVHEKLFF. The CDR3 coding sequence is TGTCCCCGACCCCCCCGGGTCCATGAAAAACTGTTTTTT.

V usage is TRBV5-1 and J usage is TRBJ2-3, with D possibly matching TRBD2 (7 bases). The germline gives CDR1 SGHRS, CDR2 YFSETQ. The length of the CDR3 is 14 residues. Deletions cut 6 bases from V and 2 bases from J, with 13 bases between. For the CDR3, the DNA is TGCGCCAGCAAGAGGGGGGGGACCACAGATACGCAGTATTTT. This gives the protein CASKRGGTTDTQYF.

This clone was observed once. V gene TRBV19 combines with J gene TRBJ2-2; maybe TRBD2 (5 bases). Trimming stripped 3 bases from V and 8 bases from J, with 16 bases between. CDR3 length: 15 residues. The germline CDR1 and CDR2 sequences are LNHDA and SQIVND (reference sequence). The CDR3 protein is CASSMGGGLRGELFF. The CDR3 bases are TGTGCCAGTAGTATGGGTGGCGGGCTCCGAGGGGAGCTGTTTTTT.